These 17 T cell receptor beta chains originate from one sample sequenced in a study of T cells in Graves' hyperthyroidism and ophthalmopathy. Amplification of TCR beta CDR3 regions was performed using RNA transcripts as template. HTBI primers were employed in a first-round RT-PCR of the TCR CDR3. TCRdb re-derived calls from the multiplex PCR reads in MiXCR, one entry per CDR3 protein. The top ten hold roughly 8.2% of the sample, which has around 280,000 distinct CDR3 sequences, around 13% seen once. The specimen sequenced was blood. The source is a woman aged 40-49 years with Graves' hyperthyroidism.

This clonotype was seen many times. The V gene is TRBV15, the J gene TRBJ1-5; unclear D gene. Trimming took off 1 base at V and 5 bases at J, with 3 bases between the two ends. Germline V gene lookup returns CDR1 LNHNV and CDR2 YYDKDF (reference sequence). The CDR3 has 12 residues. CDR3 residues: CATSRAHQPQHF. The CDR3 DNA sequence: TGTGCCACCAGCAGAGCCCATCAGCCCCAGCATTTT.

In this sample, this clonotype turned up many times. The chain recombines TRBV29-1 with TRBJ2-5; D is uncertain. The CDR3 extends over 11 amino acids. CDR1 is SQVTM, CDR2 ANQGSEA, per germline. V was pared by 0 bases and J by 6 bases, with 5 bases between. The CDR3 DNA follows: TGCAGCGTTGAAGATCGCCAGACCCAGTACTTC. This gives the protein CSVEDRQTQYF. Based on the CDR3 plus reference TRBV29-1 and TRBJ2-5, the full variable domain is SAVISQKPSRDICQRGTSLTIQCQVDSQVTMMFWYRQQPGQSLTLIATANQGSEATYESGFVIDKFPISRPNLTFSTLTVSNMSPEDSSIYLCSVEDRQTQYFGPGTRLLVL.

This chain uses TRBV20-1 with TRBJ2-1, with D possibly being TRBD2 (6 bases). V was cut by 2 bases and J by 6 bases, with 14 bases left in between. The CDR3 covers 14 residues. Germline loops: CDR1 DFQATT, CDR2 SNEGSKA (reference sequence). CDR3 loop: CSARYGAGTNEQFF. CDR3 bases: TGCAGTGCTAGATATGGTGCGGGGACCAATGAGCAGTTCTTC.

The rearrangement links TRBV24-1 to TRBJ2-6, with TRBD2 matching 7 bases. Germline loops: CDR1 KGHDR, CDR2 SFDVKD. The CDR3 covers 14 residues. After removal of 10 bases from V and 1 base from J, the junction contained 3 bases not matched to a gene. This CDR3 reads CATGGSSGANVLTF. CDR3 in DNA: TGTGCCACGGGGGGGTCGTCTGGGGCCAACGTCCTGACTTTC.

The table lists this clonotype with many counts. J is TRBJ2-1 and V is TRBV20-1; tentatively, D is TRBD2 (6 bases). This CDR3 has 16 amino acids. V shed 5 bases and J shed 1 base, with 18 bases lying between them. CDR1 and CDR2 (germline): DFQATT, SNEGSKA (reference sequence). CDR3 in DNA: TGCAGTGCTCAAGGGCCAGGCGGGGTTTCCTACAATGAGCAGTTCTTC. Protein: CSAQGPGGVSYNEQFF.

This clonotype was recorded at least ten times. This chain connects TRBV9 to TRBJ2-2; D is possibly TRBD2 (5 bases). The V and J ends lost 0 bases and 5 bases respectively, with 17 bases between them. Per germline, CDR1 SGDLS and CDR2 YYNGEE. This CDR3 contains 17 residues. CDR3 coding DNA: TGTGCCAGCAGCGTAGGGCGGGCAACGGGAAGAACCGGGGAGCTGTTTTTT. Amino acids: CASSVGRATGRTGELFF. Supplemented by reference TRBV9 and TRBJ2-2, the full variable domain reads DSGVTQTPKHLITATGQRVTLRCSPRSGDLSVYWYQQSLDQGLQFLIQYYNGEERAKGNILERFSAQQFPDLHSELNLSSLELGDSALYFCASSVGRATGRTGELFFGEGSRLTVL.

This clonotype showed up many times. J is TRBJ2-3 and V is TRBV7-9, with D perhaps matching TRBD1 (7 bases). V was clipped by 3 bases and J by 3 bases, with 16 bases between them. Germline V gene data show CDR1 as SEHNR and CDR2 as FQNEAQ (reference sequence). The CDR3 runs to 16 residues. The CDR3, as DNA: TGTGCCAGCAGCTTTAATCCCGCAGGGGGGACAGATACGCAGTATTTT. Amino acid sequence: CASSFNPAGGTDTQYF.

The CDR3 here is CASSQTRGSSTDTQYF. In DNA, the CDR3 is TGTGCCAGCAGCCAGACTAGGGGTTCCAGCACAGATACGCAGTATTTT. The chain uses TRBV3-1 and TRBJ2-3; a possible D gene is TRBD2 (6 bases). The CDR3 consists of 16 residues. Germline V gene lookup returns CDR1 LGHDT and CDR2 YNNKEL (reference sequence). With 3 bases removed from V and 0 bases from J, the gap between germline ends came to 13 bases.

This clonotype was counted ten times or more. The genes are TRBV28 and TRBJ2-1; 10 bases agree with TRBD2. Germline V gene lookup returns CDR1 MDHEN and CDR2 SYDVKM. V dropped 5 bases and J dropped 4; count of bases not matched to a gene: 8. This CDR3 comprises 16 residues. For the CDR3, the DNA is TGTGCCAGCAGTCTAAATAGCGGGAGGCTTTACAATGAGCAGTTCTTC. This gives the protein CASSLNSGRLYNEQFF.

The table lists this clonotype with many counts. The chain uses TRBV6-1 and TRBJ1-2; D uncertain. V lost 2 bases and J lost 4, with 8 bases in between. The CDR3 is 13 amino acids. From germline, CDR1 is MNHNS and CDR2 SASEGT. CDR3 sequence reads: CASSEWNGYGYTF. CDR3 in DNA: TGTGCCAGCAGTGAATGGAATGGCTATGGCTACACCTTC.

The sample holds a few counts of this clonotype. The CDR3 loop reads CASSSLGGAFF. The CDR3 region has the DNA TGTGCCAGCAGCTCCCTGGGAGGGGCTTTCTTT. The chain has TRBV13 and TRBJ1-1; D unclear. V gave up 4 bases and J gave up 11 bases, with 11 bases separating them. The germline V gene encodes CDR1 PRHDT and CDR2 FYEKMQ (reference sequence). The CDR3 spans 11 residues.

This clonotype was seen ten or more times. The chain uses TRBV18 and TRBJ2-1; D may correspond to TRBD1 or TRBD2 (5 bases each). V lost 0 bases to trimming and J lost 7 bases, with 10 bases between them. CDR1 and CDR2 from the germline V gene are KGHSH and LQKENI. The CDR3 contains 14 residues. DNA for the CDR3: TGTGCCAGCTCACCACCTGGGACCAGAAATGAGCAGTTCTTC. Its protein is CASSPPGTRNEQFF.

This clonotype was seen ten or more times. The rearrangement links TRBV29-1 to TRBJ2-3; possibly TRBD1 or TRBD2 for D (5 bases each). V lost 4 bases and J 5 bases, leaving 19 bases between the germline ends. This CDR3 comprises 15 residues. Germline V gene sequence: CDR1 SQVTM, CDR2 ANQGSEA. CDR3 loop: CSVVFSPQRGDTQYF. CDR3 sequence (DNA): TGCAGCGTTGTTTTCAGCCCACAGAGGGGAGATACGCAGTATTTT.

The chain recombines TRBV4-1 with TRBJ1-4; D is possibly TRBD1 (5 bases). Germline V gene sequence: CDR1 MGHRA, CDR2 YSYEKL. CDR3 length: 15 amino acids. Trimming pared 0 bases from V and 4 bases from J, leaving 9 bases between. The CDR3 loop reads CASSQERTYNEKLFF. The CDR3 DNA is TGCGCCAGCAGCCAAGAAAGGACATATAATGAAAAACTGTTTTTT.

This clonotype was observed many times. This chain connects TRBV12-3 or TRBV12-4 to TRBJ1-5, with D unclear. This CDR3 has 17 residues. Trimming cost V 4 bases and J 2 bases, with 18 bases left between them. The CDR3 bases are TGTGCCAGCAGTTATTCTAATCGGGGTGGTCGCAATCAGCCCCAGCATTTT. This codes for CASSYSNRGGRNQPQHF.

The CDR3 nucleotides are TGCAGCGTTCTTGAGGGATACTCCTACAATGAGCAGTTCTTC. This sequence encodes CSVLEGYSYNEQFF. J is TRBJ2-1 and V is TRBV29-1; tentative D call: TRBD2 (5 bases). Germline CDR1 SQVTM, CDR2 ANQGSEA. This CDR3 is built from 14 residues. Trimming stripped 5 bases from V and 0 bases from J, with 11 bases between.

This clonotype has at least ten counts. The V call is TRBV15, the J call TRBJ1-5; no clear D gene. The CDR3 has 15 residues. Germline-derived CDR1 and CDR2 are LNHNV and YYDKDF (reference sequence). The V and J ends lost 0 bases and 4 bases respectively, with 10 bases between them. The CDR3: CATSREVTTNQPQHF. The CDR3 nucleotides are TGTGCCACCAGCAGAGAAGTGACAACGAATCAGCCCCAGCATTTT.